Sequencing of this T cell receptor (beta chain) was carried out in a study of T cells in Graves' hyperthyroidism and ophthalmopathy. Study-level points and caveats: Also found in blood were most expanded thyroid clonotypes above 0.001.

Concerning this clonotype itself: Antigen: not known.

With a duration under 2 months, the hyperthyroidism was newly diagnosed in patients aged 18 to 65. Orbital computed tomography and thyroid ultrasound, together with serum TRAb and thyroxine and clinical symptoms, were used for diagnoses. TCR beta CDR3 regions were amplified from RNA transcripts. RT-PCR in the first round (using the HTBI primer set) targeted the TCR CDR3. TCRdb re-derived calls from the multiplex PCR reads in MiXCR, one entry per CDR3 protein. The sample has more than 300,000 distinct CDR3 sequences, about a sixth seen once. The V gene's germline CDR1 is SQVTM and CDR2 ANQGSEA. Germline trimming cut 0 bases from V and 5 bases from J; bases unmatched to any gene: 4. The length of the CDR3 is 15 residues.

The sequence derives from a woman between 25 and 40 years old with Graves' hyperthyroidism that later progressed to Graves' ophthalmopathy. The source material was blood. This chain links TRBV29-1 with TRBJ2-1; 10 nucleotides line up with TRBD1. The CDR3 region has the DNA TGCAGCGTTGAAGACCGGGACAGGGGCAACAATGAGCAGTTCTTC. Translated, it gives CSVEDRDRGNNEQFF.